The 4 T cell receptor beta chains below were found in one sample sequenced in a study of OX40 agonist ivuxolimab in advanced cancers. The table came from immunoSEQ multiplex PCR; TCRdb's copy has only in-frame clones and leaves some out. The sample gives tens of thousands of clones, 79% of which show up once; over 20% is in the top ten. The sequencing used CD4+ or CD8+ T cells sorted from blood, collected in a trial of the OX40 agonist ivuxolimab. The receptors stem from an adult with an advanced solid tumor such as melanoma, head and neck, liver or kidney cancer.

The chain employs TRBV14 and TRBJ1-2; D might be TRBD1 (5 bases). CDR3 length: 15 amino acids. Trimming stripped 1 base from V and 5 bases from J, with 14 bases between. The germline V gene has CDR1 SGHDN and CDR2 FVKESK. DNA for the CDR3: TGTGCCAGCAGCCAAGGGGCACGGCCAGGGTATGGCTACACCTTC. This codes for CASSQGARPGYGYTF.

The chain couples TRBV7-8 to TRBJ1-5; no clear D gene. V was clipped by 5 bases and J by 4 bases, with 18 bases between them. The CDR3 spans 16 residues. Germline V gives CDR1 SGHVS, CDR2 FQNEAQ. Here the CDR3 reads CASSLVPLTENQPQHF. CDR3 in DNA: TGTGCCAGCAGCCTAGTCCCACTGACTGAGAATCAGCCCCAGCATTTT.

There are a few counts of this clone. V is TRBV15 and J is TRBJ1-5; TRBD1 matches at 8 bases. After removal of 5 bases from V and 4 bases from J, the junction contained 4 bases not matched to a gene. CDR1 and CDR2 from the germline V gene are LNHNV and YYDKDF (reference sequence). The CDR3 runs to 14 residues. Here the CDR3 DNA reads TGTGCCACCAGCGAGGACAGGGATAATCAGCCCCAGCATTTT. Translated: CATSEDRDNQPQHF.

The V call is TRBV5-1, the J call TRBJ1-1, with a tentative D call TRBD1 (5 bases). Trimming cost V 7 bases and J 2 bases, with 12 bases left between them. The length of the CDR3 is 13 residues. Germline values: CDR1 SGHRS, CDR2 YFSETQ. CDR3 in DNA: TGCGCCAGCGCCGGGGCAGCCAACACTGAAGCTTTCTTT. It codes for CASAGAANTEAFF.